The entry below gives a single T cell receptor (beta chain) sequence along with its context. Its antigen is not known. The sample is drawn from a study of cytomegalovirus exposure and HLA in healthy donors. Regarding the study as a whole: One variant, a missense change in DCLRE1C, was linked in a later analysis to TCR beta V- and J-gene trimming. Earlier results showed most TCR beta V segments being productive about 87% or about 30% of the time. A later analysis linked some 18,000 TCR beta sequences to HLA alleles at 0.05 false discovery rate.

The V and J ends lost 5 bases and 4 bases, in that order; junction bases with no gene match: 12. Germline V lookup: CDR1 SGHNT, CDR2 YYREEE (reference sequence). The CDR3 has 16 residues. The PCR used 60 Vbeta and 13 Jbeta primers. Data came from immunoSEQ multiplex PCR; TCRdb stores just in-frame clones and leaves some out. The data show tens of thousands of clones, with 55% to 75% seen just once and roughly 4% held by the top ten. The rearrangement joins TRBV5-4 to TRBJ2-3, with 8 bases aligning to TRBD2. This clonotype originated in a woman aged 45-60 years in good health and CMV-seronegative. Material for sequencing was PBMCs. CDR3 bases: TGTGCCAGCAGTCTCGGCAGCGGGAGAAGTGCAGATACGCAGTATTTT. It codes for CASSLGSGRSADTQYF.